This entry features one T cell receptor beta chain sequence. The antigen remains undetermined. Other DNA sequences of this sample code for an identical CDR3. This CDR3 comprises 14 residues. Germline trimming cut 3 bases from V and 6 bases from J; bases unmatched to any gene: 6. CDR1 KGHSH and CDR2 LQKENI come from the germline V gene. The repertoire was sequenced with immunoSEQ multiplex PCR; TCRdb's copy has only in-frame clones and lacks some. This sample has a few hundred thousand clones, with 67% found just once. The data derive from a study of cytotoxic CD8 clonotypes in ibrutinib-treated CLL. Findings and limits, study-wide: Clonality rose at ibrutinib response and fell back toward baseline at progression.

J is TRBJ2-7 and V is TRBV18, with 9 bases matching TRBD1. The sequenced sample was PBMCs, obtained after 36 months of ibrutinib treatment. This TCR came from a human donor with chronic lymphocytic leukemia. The CDR3 spells CASSPGTGLGEQYF. The CDR3 coding sequence is TGTGCCAGCTCACCCGGGACAGGGTTGGGCGAGCAGTACTTC.